Listed below are T cell receptor beta chains from one sample, sequenced in a study of blood T cells in healthy people across ages. From the 5' RACE reads, TCRdb called clonotypes with MiXCR, one entry per CDR3 protein. Among some 1.5 million distinct CDR3 sequences listed, roughly 43% were seen once. The sample was blood. The receptors originated from a woman between 18 and 30 years old in good health. CDR3s include the opening cysteine and the closing phenylalanine or tryptophan. The D gene is left open where the match is weak. Clone size appears in some rows only: once, few, many, or a class for an expanded clone.

>TRBJ2-2|TRBV20-1|NA|once
CSASSNTGELFF
TGCAGTGCTTCTTCGAACACCGGGGAGCTGTTTTTT
>TRBJ1-5|TRBV6-1|TRBD1|few
CASSQGTGGSLTNQPQHF
TGTGCCAGCAGTCAAGGGACAGGGGGCTCCCTGACCAATCAGCCCCAGCATTTT
>TRBJ1-6|TRBV9|TRBD1|few
CASSARDRGGNSPLHF
TGTGCCAGCAGCGCAAGGGACAGGGGTGGTAATTCACCCCTCCACTTT
>TRBJ2-5|TRBV4-1|NA|many
CASSQDRETQYF
TGCGCCAGCAGCCAAGATCGGGAGACCCAGTACTTC
>TRBJ2-1|TRBV5-1|NA|few
CASSLRPGTSYNEQFF
TGCGCCAGCAGCTTGAGACCCGGGACGTCTTACAATGAGCAGTTCTTC
>TRBJ1-3|TRBV4-3|NA|NA
CASSQGRLSGNTIYF
TGCGCCAGCAGCCAGGGACGGCTCTCTGGAAACACCATATATTTT
>TRBJ2-5|TRBV29-1|TRBD2|NA
CSVEGEGSGRDETQYF
TGCAGCGTTGAAGGGGAGGGTAGCGGGAGAGATGAGACCCAGTACTTC
>TRBJ2-5|TRBV3-1|NA|many
CASSQVETQYF
TGTGCCAGCAGCCAAGTAGAGACCCAGTACTTC
>TRBJ1-2|TRBV6-1|NA|few
CASSVQGGVYGYTF
TGTGCCAGCAGTGTTCAGGGAGGGGTCTATGGCTACACCTTC
>TRBJ2-5|TRBV6-2/TRBV6-3|NA|NA
CASSYRGLWINEQYF
TGTGCCAGCAGTTATCGAGGGTTATGGATTAATGAGCAGTACTTC
>TRBJ1-2|TRBV6-5|NA|few
CASSQIGGAPNYGYTF
TGTGCCAGCAGTCAAATAGGAGGGGCGCCCAACTATGGCTACACCTTC
>TRBJ2-7|TRBV5-6|TRBD1|few
CASSFPTGASYEQYF
TGTGCCAGCAGCTTCCCCACAGGGGCCTCCTACGAGCAGTACTTC
>TRBJ2-1|TRBV27|TRBD1|NA
CASSLRTGNLDEQFF
TGTGCCAGCAGTTTGCGGACAGGGAATCTGGATGAGCAGTTCTTC
>TRBJ1-2|TRBV12-3/TRBV12-4|NA|NA
CASSFPRNYGYTF
TGTGCCAGCAGTTTCCCCAGGAACTATGGCTACACCTTC
>TRBJ2-7|TRBV20-1|TRBD2|NA
CSEQIAGGPYNEQYF
TGCAGTGAACAAATAGCGGGAGGGCCCTACAATGAGCAGTACTTC
>TRBJ1-4|TRBV5-1|NA|few
CASSLVGENSEKLFF
TGCGCCAGCAGCTTGGTGGGGGAGAATAGCGAAAAACTGTTTTTT
>TRBJ2-1|TRBV7-2|TRBD2|NA
CASSLRLATLFF
TGTGCCAGCAGCCTTAGACTAGCCACCCTGTTCTTC
>TRBJ1-2|TRBV9|NA|NA
CASSAPKQGTGYGYTF
TGTGCCAGCAGCGCCCCCAAACAGGGCACGGGGTATGGCTACACCTTC
>TRBJ1-5|TRBV27|NA|NA
CASSDRFQPQHF
TGTGCCAGCAGTGACAGGTTTCAGCCCCAGCATTTT
>TRBJ2-4|TRBV7-2|TRBD2|NA
CASSLGTSGGQNIQYF
TGTGCCAGCAGCTTAGGGACTAGCGGGGGGCAAAACATTCAGTACTTC
>TRBJ1-5|TRBV12-3/TRBV12-4|NA|NA
CASSRGEVEVGQPQHF
TGTGCCAGCAGCAGAGGGGAGGTTGAGGTTGGTCAGCCCCAGCATTTT
>TRBJ2-7|TRBV29-1|NA|NA
CSVEGPGNEQYF
TGCAGCGTTGAAGGCCCCGGGAACGAGCAGTACTTC
>TRBJ1-1|TRBV12-3/TRBV12-4|NA|NA
CASSPLGLTEAFF
TGTGCCAGCAGTCCCCTAGGTTTAACTGAAGCTTTCTTT
>TRBJ2-7|TRBV10-3|NA|NA
CAISESGTGVSEQYF
TGTGCCATCAGTGAGAGTGGGACGGGAGTTAGCGAGCAGTACTTC
>TRBJ2-1|TRBV7-8|NA|NA
CASSPGYRSYYNEQFF
TGTGCCAGCAGCCCTGGCTACAGGAGTTACTACAATGAGCAGTTCTTC